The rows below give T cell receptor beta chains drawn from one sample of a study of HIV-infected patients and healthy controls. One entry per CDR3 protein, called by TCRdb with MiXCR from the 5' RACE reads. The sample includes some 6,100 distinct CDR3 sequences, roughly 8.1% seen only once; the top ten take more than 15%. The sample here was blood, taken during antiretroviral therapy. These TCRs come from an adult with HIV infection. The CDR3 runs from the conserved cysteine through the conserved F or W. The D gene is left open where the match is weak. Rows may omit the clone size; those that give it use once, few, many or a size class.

cdr3_nt: TGTGACAGCAGCCCCCGAGAAGTTAGATCCTACAATGAGCAGTTCTTC
cdr3_aa: CDSSPREVRSYNEQFF
clone_size: .
d_call: .
j_call: TRBJ2-1
v_call: TRBV7-9

cdr3_nt: TGCAGTGCTAGTACGCGGGGGGGCTCCTACAATGAGCAGTTCTTC
cdr3_aa: CSASTRGGSYNEQFF
clone_size: medium-sized
d_call: TRBD2
j_call: TRBJ2-1
v_call: TRBV20-1

cdr3_nt: TGTGCCAGCAGCTTACTTGGCGGGGACACCGGGGAGCTGTTTTTT
cdr3_aa: CASSLLGGDTGELFF
clone_size: .
d_call: .
j_call: TRBJ2-2
v_call: TRBV7-9

cdr3_nt: TGTGCCAGCAGTGGGTTCGGCGGGGGGCCCCCTGGGTCCTACAATGAGCAGTTCTTC
cdr3_aa: CASSGFGGGPPGSYNEQFF
clone_size: medium-sized
d_call: TRBD2
j_call: TRBJ2-1
v_call: TRBV2

cdr3_nt: TGTGCCAGCAGCCCCCGGATGAGCTACGAGCAGTACTTC
cdr3_aa: CASSPRMSYEQYF
clone_size: .
d_call: .
j_call: TRBJ2-7
v_call: TRBV13

cdr3_nt: TGCAGCGCGATCAGGGCCGGGGGTGACTACACCTTC
cdr3_aa: CSAIRAGGDYTF
clone_size: medium-sized
d_call: .
j_call: TRBJ1-2
v_call: TRBV29-1

cdr3_nt: TGTGCCAGCAGCTCGCCGGGACTAGTACCCGAGCAGTACTTC
cdr3_aa: CASSSPGLVPEQYF
clone_size: .
d_call: TRBD2
j_call: TRBJ2-7
v_call: TRBV7-6

cdr3_nt: TGTGCCAGCAGCTACGGACTAGCTTTCACAGATACGCAGTATTTT
cdr3_aa: CASSYGLAFTDTQYF
clone_size: many
d_call: TRBD2
j_call: TRBJ2-3
v_call: TRBV11-2

cdr3_nt: TGTGCCAGCAGCCACCAGGACAGTCACCCTGGAAACACCATATATTTT
cdr3_aa: CASSHQDSHPGNTIYF
clone_size: medium-sized
d_call: .
j_call: TRBJ1-3
v_call: TRBV7-9

cdr3_nt: TGCGCCAGCAGCACCGGACTAGCGGGAGGTTCCCCCTACGAGCAGTACTTC
cdr3_aa: CASSTGLAGGSPYEQYF
clone_size: medium-sized
d_call: TRBD2
j_call: TRBJ2-7
v_call: TRBV5-1

cdr3_nt: TGTGCCAGCAGTGAGGGTTACGGGCTCACAGATACGCAGTATTTT
cdr3_aa: CASSEGYGLTDTQYF
clone_size: few
d_call: .
j_call: TRBJ2-3
v_call: TRBV2

cdr3_nt: TGTGCCAGCAGCCTGGGACAGGGCAACCACGGCTACACCTTC
cdr3_aa: CASSLGQGNHGYTF
clone_size: medium-sized
d_call: TRBD1
j_call: TRBJ1-2
v_call: TRBV7-2

cdr3_nt: TGTGCCAGCAGTGGACTAGCGGGGGAATACACAGATACGCAGTATTTT
cdr3_aa: CASSGLAGEYTDTQYF
clone_size: medium-sized
d_call: TRBD2
j_call: TRBJ2-3
v_call: TRBV5-4

cdr3_nt: TGTGCCAGCAGTTTATCGTGGGGGTCTGGAAACACCATATATTTT
cdr3_aa: CASSLSWGSGNTIYF
clone_size: few
d_call: .
j_call: TRBJ1-3
v_call: TRBV27

cdr3_nt: TGTGCCAGCAGCTTAGCCCTGGGACAGGCTCACTACGAGCAGTACTTC
cdr3_aa: CASSLALGQAHYEQYF
clone_size: many
d_call: TRBD1
j_call: TRBJ2-7
v_call: TRBV7-9

cdr3_nt: TGTGCCAGCAGTCCGGGGAACCGGGACAGATACACCGGGGAGCTGTTTTTT
cdr3_aa: CASSPGNRDRYTGELFF
clone_size: many
d_call: TRBD1
j_call: TRBJ2-2
v_call: TRBV28

cdr3_nt: TGTGCCAGCAGCTTTGTAATCTTTGGGACAGGGGAAGTTTTCGGTGAGCAGTTCTTC
cdr3_aa: CASSFVIFGTGEVFGEQFF
clone_size: few
d_call: TRBD1
j_call: TRBJ2-1
v_call: TRBV5-6

cdr3_nt: TGTGCCAGCAATGTGCCGGGGCCGAAAGAGACCCAGTACTTC
cdr3_aa: CASNVPGPKETQYF
clone_size: medium-sized
d_call: .
j_call: TRBJ2-5
v_call: TRBV28

cdr3_nt: TGTGCCACCAGTGATACGACATGGGGTCAGCCCCAGCATTTT
cdr3_aa: CATSDTTWGQPQHF
clone_size: many
d_call: .
j_call: TRBJ1-5
v_call: TRBV24-1

cdr3_nt: TGTGCCAGCAAACGGGCCCTCCCCAACAATGAGCAGTTCTTC
cdr3_aa: CASKRALPNNEQFF
clone_size: .
d_call: .
j_call: TRBJ2-1
v_call: TRBV12-3/TRBV12-4

cdr3_nt: TGCGCCAGCAGCTGGAATGAGAAGAACGAGCAGTACTTC
cdr3_aa: CASSWNEKNEQYF
clone_size: medium-sized
d_call: .
j_call: TRBJ2-7
v_call: TRBV5-1

cdr3_nt: TGTGCCAGCAGCTTACCGGACTGGGCGAGGACCGGGGAGCTGTTTTTT
cdr3_aa: CASSLPDWARTGELFF
clone_size: medium-sized
d_call: .
j_call: TRBJ2-2
v_call: TRBV7-8

cdr3_nt: TGTGCCAGCAGCTTCGGAGGAGTCGGCTCCGAAAAACTGTTTTTT
cdr3_aa: CASSFGGVGSEKLFF
clone_size: many
d_call: .
j_call: TRBJ1-4
v_call: TRBV11-2

cdr3_nt: TGTGCCAGCAGCCCCGTCCCAAGTCGGACTGAAGCTTTCTTT
cdr3_aa: CASSPVPSRTEAFF
clone_size: .
d_call: .
j_call: TRBJ1-1
v_call: TRBV28

cdr3_nt: TGTGCCAGTAGTCCCCCGGGACAGGGGGCGAATCAGCCCCAGCATTTT
cdr3_aa: CASSPPGQGANQPQHF
clone_size: many
d_call: TRBD1
j_call: TRBJ1-5
v_call: TRBV19

cdr3_nt: TGTGCCAGCAGCTTAGGAGTTAATGAGCAGTTCTTC
cdr3_aa: CASSLGVNEQFF
clone_size: medium-sized
d_call: .
j_call: TRBJ2-1
v_call: TRBV7-9

cdr3_nt: TGTGCCAGCAGCTTTAATGCGAACTCCTACGAGCAGTACTTC
cdr3_aa: CASSFNANSYEQYF
clone_size: medium-sized
d_call: .
j_call: TRBJ2-7
v_call: TRBV11-3

cdr3_nt: TGTGCCAGTAGTATAGGAACTGCTAGCACAGATACGCAGTATTTT
cdr3_aa: CASSIGTASTDTQYF
clone_size: many
d_call: .
j_call: TRBJ2-3
v_call: TRBV19

cdr3_nt: TGTGCCACCAGTGATTTGCGGGACACCGGGGAGCTGTTTTTT
cdr3_aa: CATSDLRDTGELFF
clone_size: medium-sized
d_call: .
j_call: TRBJ2-2
v_call: TRBV24-1

cdr3_nt: TGTGCCAGCAGTTCGGACACCCGGGTGGCTTTCTTT
cdr3_aa: CASSSDTRVAFF
clone_size: medium-sized
d_call: .
j_call: TRBJ1-1
v_call: TRBV6-5

cdr3_nt: TGTGCCAGTAGTGGTTCCGTCGGGGAAAAACTGTTTTTT
cdr3_aa: CASSGSVGEKLFF
clone_size: medium-sized
d_call: .
j_call: TRBJ1-4
v_call: TRBV19

cdr3_nt: TGTGCCAGCAGTTTTGACAGGGGAGTGAATAATTCACCCCTCCACTTT
cdr3_aa: CASSFDRGVNNSPLHF
clone_size: many
d_call: TRBD1
j_call: TRBJ1-6
v_call: TRBV27

cdr3_nt: TGTGCCAGCAGCTTAGGTGGGGGGGGACTAGCGGGACCCCGCTCCTACAATGAGCAGTTCTTC
cdr3_aa: CASSLGGGGLAGPRSYNEQFF
clone_size: medium-sized
d_call: TRBD2
j_call: TRBJ2-1
v_call: TRBV7-2

cdr3_nt: TGTGCCAGCAGCTTAGAAGGGGACCCTCGGTCCCAGCATTTT
cdr3_aa: CASSLEGDPRSQHF
clone_size: medium-sized
d_call: .
j_call: TRBJ1-5
v_call: TRBV7-8

cdr3_nt: TGTGCCATCAGTCAAGACAGGGAGGAAAAACTGTTTTTT
cdr3_aa: CAISQDREEKLFF
clone_size: few
d_call: TRBD1
j_call: TRBJ1-4
v_call: TRBV10-3

cdr3_nt: TGTGCCAGCAGCCTACTAGCGGGAGTTGCAGATACGCAGTATTTT
cdr3_aa: CASSLLAGVADTQYF
clone_size: medium-sized
d_call: TRBD2
j_call: TRBJ2-3
v_call: TRBV7-9

cdr3_nt: TGTGCCAGCAGACAATGGGGAGGATGGGGTAGCTCCTACAATGAGCAGTTCTTC
cdr3_aa: CASRQWGGWGSSYNEQFF
clone_size: .
d_call: .
j_call: TRBJ2-1
v_call: TRBV6-1

cdr3_nt: TGTGCCAGCAGCTTGGAGGACAGGGCGGAGACCCAGTACTTC
cdr3_aa: CASSLEDRAETQYF
clone_size: many
d_call: TRBD1
j_call: TRBJ2-5
v_call: TRBV5-6

cdr3_nt: TGTGCCAGCAGTGAAAGGACAGGGGTCTCCTACGAGCAGTACTTC
cdr3_aa: CASSERTGVSYEQYF
clone_size: .
d_call: TRBD1
j_call: TRBJ2-7
v_call: TRBV6-1

cdr3_nt: TGTGCCAGCAGTTACGGACAGAGCTACGAGCAGTACTTC
cdr3_aa: CASSYGQSYEQYF
clone_size: many
d_call: .
j_call: TRBJ2-7
v_call: TRBV6-1

cdr3_nt: TGTGCCAGCAGTGAAAGGGACTCCCGGGAGACCCAGTACTTC
cdr3_aa: CASSERDSRETQYF
clone_size: .
d_call: .
j_call: TRBJ2-5
v_call: TRBV25-1

cdr3_nt: TGTGCCAGCAGTTTAGGAGGGGGGTCTGGAAACACCATATATTTT
cdr3_aa: CASSLGGGSGNTIYF
clone_size: medium-sized
d_call: .
j_call: TRBJ1-3
v_call: TRBV12-3/TRBV12-4

cdr3_nt: TGTGCCAGCAGCTTCCCCAGGGGTGGGAGCCCCGGGGAGCTGTTTTTT
cdr3_aa: CASSFPRGGSPGELFF
clone_size: many
d_call: .
j_call: TRBJ2-2
v_call: TRBV11-2

cdr3_nt: TGTGTCAGCAGTGAATTAGGGGGCTACGAGCAGTACTTC
cdr3_aa: CVSSELGGYEQYF
clone_size: few
d_call: .
j_call: TRBJ2-7
v_call: TRBV25-1

cdr3_nt: TGCAGTGCTAAAACCTTCGGGGGGGTAGGAAACACTGAAGCTTTCTTT
cdr3_aa: CSAKTFGGVGNTEAFF
clone_size: .
d_call: .
j_call: TRBJ1-1
v_call: TRBV20-1

cdr3_nt: TGCAGCGTTGGAATCGGGACAGGGGTGACCTACGAGCAGTACTTC
cdr3_aa: CSVGIGTGVTYEQYF
clone_size: few
d_call: TRBD1
j_call: TRBJ2-7
v_call: TRBV29-1

cdr3_nt: TGTGCCAGTAGTCCCCGAAGACTAGCGGGAGCGGCAGATACGCAGTATTTT
cdr3_aa: CASSPRRLAGAADTQYF
clone_size: few
d_call: TRBD2
j_call: TRBJ2-3
v_call: TRBV19

cdr3_nt: TGTGCCAGCAGTTTCGACAGGCCCACAGATACGCAGTATTTT
cdr3_aa: CASSFDRPTDTQYF
clone_size: many
d_call: .
j_call: TRBJ2-3
v_call: TRBV12-3/TRBV12-4

cdr3_nt: TGTGCCAGCAGCGAGACAGGGGGCGCGGACACCGGGGAGCTGTTTTTT
cdr3_aa: CASSETGGADTGELFF
clone_size: medium-sized
d_call: TRBD1
j_call: TRBJ2-2
v_call: TRBV12-3/TRBV12-4

cdr3_nt: TGCGCCAGCAGCCAAGTCCAGGGTGCCTCCTACGAGCAGTACTTC
cdr3_aa: CASSQVQGASYEQYF
clone_size: many
d_call: .
j_call: TRBJ2-7
v_call: TRBV4-1

cdr3_nt: TGTGCCAGCAGCTCCTGGGGGGCGACAGATACGCAGTATTTT
cdr3_aa: CASSSWGATDTQYF
clone_size: medium-sized
d_call: .
j_call: TRBJ2-3
v_call: TRBV2

cdr3_nt: TGTGCCAGCAGTGCGGGGCAGAACCAAGAGACCCAGTACTTC
cdr3_aa: CASSAGQNQETQYF
clone_size: medium-sized
d_call: .
j_call: TRBJ2-5
v_call: TRBV6-5

cdr3_nt: TGTGCCAGTAGTATGGCCGGGAGGGCACTGGACGAGCAGTACTTC
cdr3_aa: CASSMAGRALDEQYF
clone_size: .
d_call: TRBD2
j_call: TRBJ2-7
v_call: TRBV19

cdr3_nt: TGTGCCAGCAGCAACACGGGACGCAATCAGCCCCAGCATTTT
cdr3_aa: CASSNTGRNQPQHF
clone_size: many
d_call: .
j_call: TRBJ1-5
v_call: TRBV12-3/TRBV12-4

cdr3_nt: TGCAGCGCAGAGACAGGGGTCACAGATACGCAGTATTTT
cdr3_aa: CSAETGVTDTQYF
clone_size: few
d_call: TRBD1
j_call: TRBJ2-3
v_call: TRBV29-1

cdr3_nt: TGTGCCAGCAGCTTAGAAACCGGGACAGGGGGTTCCACAGATACGCAGTATTTT
cdr3_aa: CASSLETGTGGSTDTQYF
clone_size: few
d_call: TRBD1
j_call: TRBJ2-3
v_call: TRBV7-6

cdr3_nt: TGTGCCAGCAGCCGACCCGCAGAGGCTGAAGCTTTCTTT
cdr3_aa: CASSRPAEAEAFF
clone_size: medium-sized
d_call: .
j_call: TRBJ1-1
v_call: TRBV7-9

cdr3_nt: TGTGCCAGCAGCTCCCCTAGGACGGACGACAATGAGCAGTTCTTC
cdr3_aa: CASSSPRTDDNEQFF
clone_size: medium-sized
d_call: .
j_call: TRBJ2-1
v_call: TRBV7-8

cdr3_nt: TGTGCCAGCAGGGGGACAGGGAACTATGGCTACACCTTC
cdr3_aa: CASRGTGNYGYTF
clone_size: medium-sized
d_call: TRBD1
j_call: TRBJ1-2
v_call: TRBV7-9